These T cell receptor beta chains were read from a single sample in a study of chemoradiotherapy in HPV16-positive cancers. The protocol was immunoSEQ multiplex PCR, while the TCRdb copy is restricted to in-frame clones and leaves out a portion. The sample holds under 85,000 clones, roughly 90% seen once. The sample in question was blood, obtained from a patient who underwent chemoradiotherapy. These receptors came from a human donor with HPV-associated anogenital cancer. CDR3s leave out the opening cysteine and the closing phenylalanine or tryptophan. A clone size is listed for some rows: how often the clone was seen (once, few, many), or a class if it is expanded.

V: TRBV19
size: once
CDR3: ASSIAGIGPYSNQPQH

V: TRBV10-3
size: NA
CDR3: AISKQETQY

V: TRBV5-6
size: NA
CDR3: ASSPGTSIYNEQF

V: TRBV4-1
size: NA
CDR3: ASSQGAGDSNEQF

V: TRBV9
size: NA
CDR3: ASSATGVHGYT

V: TRBV19
size: NA
CDR3: ASSIQGIGQPQH

V: TRBV19
size: NA
CDR3: ASSIAVGRMNTEAF

V: TRBV18
size: few
CDR3: ASSPGGLGPVF

V: TRBV18
size: NA
CDR3: ASSGAGTGSPGGAF

V: TRBV6-5
size: NA
CDR3: ASRKGQVTEAF

V: TRBV6-1
size: NA
CDR3: ASSESDRQGETQY

V: TRBV5-4
size: NA
CDR3: ASSLARGRSEAF

V: TRBV28
size: NA
CDR3: ASSFYPSSYGYT

V: TRBV6-5
size: NA
CDR3: ASSRPDRGYNEQF

V: TRBV5-1
size: NA
CDR3: ASSSSPLGVNTEAF

V: TRBV14
size: NA
CDR3: ASSQEYPNSPLH

V: TRBV27
size: NA
CDR3: ASPRGTRDRAVGAKNIQY

V: TRBV10-3
size: NA
CDR3: AISSHFGLAGAAGETQY

V: TRBV6-5
size: NA
CDR3: ASSPGDRVGNTIY

V: TRBV14
size: NA
CDR3: ASSQNRGPETQY

V: TRBV5-1
size: NA
CDR3: ASSAGGVYEQY

V: TRBV7-3
size: NA
CDR3: ASSLTSGTSVAYEQY

V: TRBV7-9
size: NA
CDR3: ASSFELAIEQF

V: TRBV5-6
size: NA
CDR3: ASSFRTGGYEKLF

V: TRBV4-1
size: NA
CDR3: ASSQQDGYEQY

V: TRBV9
size: NA
CDR3: ASSVGTASNQPQH

V: TRBV29-1
size: NA
CDR3: SVPQGNTEAF

V: TRBV5-1
size: NA
CDR3: ASSPRPNQPQH

V: TRBV7-9
size: NA
CDR3: ASSLDRFYGTVSYNEQF

V: TRBV2
size: few
CDR3: ASSEGRNYGYT

V: TRBV2
size: NA
CDR3: ASSPDRGQGLGGYT

V: TRBV11-2
size: NA
CDR3: ASSPDYSLETQY